Shown below are 17 T cell receptor beta chains from a single sample sequenced in a study of shared clonotypes between healthy human individuals. Using immunoSEQ multiplex PCR, the repertoire was profiled, and TCRdb retains in-frame clones only, with some absent. The sample comprises some 2.1 million clones, about 95% of which are singletons, and 0.1% to 0.15% rests with the top ten. Sequenced input: naive CD4+ T cells sorted from blood. Subset described: CD45RA+ positively selected. These receptors were taken from a man in his late teens or twenties in good health.

The chain recombines TRBV5-4 with TRBJ2-1; 12 nucleotides agree with TRBD2. With 4 bases clipped from V and 9 bases from J, the junction kept 17 bases outside the gene matches. The CDR3 consists of 18 residues. The germline V gene encodes CDR1 SGHNT and CDR2 YYREEE (reference sequence). The CDR3 sequence is CASSSRGLAGSPSGEQFF. The CDR3 nucleotides read TGTGCCAGCAGCAGTCGCGGACTAGCGGGGTCCCCCAGTGGTGAGCAGTTCTTC.

The sample holds one count of this clone. The chain couples TRBV6-4 to TRBJ1-1; 9 bases are a match to TRBD1. V was clipped by 5 bases and J by 6 bases; unmatched bases: 4. Germline-derived CDR1 and CDR2 are MRHNA and SNTAGT. This CDR3 spans 13 amino acids. The CDR3 loop reads CASSTGTGSEAFF. The CDR3 DNA reads as TGTGCCAGCAGTACCGGGACAGGGTCTGAAGCTTTCTTT.

This chain uses TRBV10-3 with TRBJ1-3; a weak D match, TRBD1 (5 bases). Germline CDR1 is ENHRY and CDR2 is SYGVKD. Deletions cut 11 bases from V and 0 bases from J, with 5 bases between. This CDR3 spans 11 amino acids. The CDR3 sequence is CAGASGNTIYF. DNA of the CDR3: TGTGCCGGGGCCTCTGGAAACACCATATATTTT.

The CDR3 nucleotides read TGTGCCAGCTCACCACCCTTAGGGTCCGACGAGCAGTACTTC. Translated, it gives CASSPPLGSDEQYF. The J gene is TRBJ2-7, the V gene TRBV18; D is unclear. CDR3 length: 14 residues. The V end lost 0 bases, the J end lost 5 bases, and 11 bases lay between the germline ends. CDR1 is KGHSH, CDR2 LQKENI, per germline.

Concerning this clone itself: A single base separates this from a much larger clone, so it may be a read error. The sample carries other DNA sequences with the same CDR3. J is TRBJ1-2 and V is TRBV18; no clear D. Trimming removed 2 bases at V and 2 bases at J, with 3 bases between. This CDR3 region has 12 residues. Per the germline V gene, CDR1 is KGHSH and CDR2 is LQKENI. CDR3 nucleotide sequence: TGTGCCAGCTCACCAGCGAACTATGGCTACACCTTC. This gives the protein CASSPANYGYTF.

The chain has TRBV6-1 and TRBJ1-3; D is unresolved. There are 13 residues in the CDR3. In germline, CDR1 is MNHNS, CDR2 SASEGT. The V and J ends lost 6 bases and 2 bases respectively, with 8 bases between them. The CDR3 coding sequence is TGTGCCAGCAGGCACAACCCTGGAAACACCATATATTTT. Protein: CASRHNPGNTIYF.

Comment on this clone: The sample has other DNA sequences that encode this CDR3 too. The rearrangement uses TRBV5-1 and TRBJ2-3; perhaps TRBD2 as D (5 bases). Germline V gene sequence: CDR1 SGHRS, CDR2 YFSETQ. The CDR3 consists of 14 residues. V was clipped by 0 bases and J by 2 bases, with 7 bases between them. This chain's CDR3 is CASSLGAVTDTQYF. Here the CDR3 DNA reads TGCGCCAGCAGCTTGGGAGCGGTCACAGATACGCAGTATTTT.

This clone appeared a single time. This sequence joins TRBV2 and TRBJ2-7, with D perhaps matching TRBD2 (5 bases). CDR3 length: 13 residues. The V and J ends lost 2 bases and 4 bases respectively, with 9 bases between them. CDR1 and CDR2 from the germline V gene are SNHLY and FYNNEI. The chain's CDR3 is CASSETRGYEQYF. In DNA, the CDR3 is TGTGCCAGCAGTGAAACCCGGGGATACGAGCAGTACTTC.

The V gene is TRBV2, the J gene TRBJ1-5; 7 bases fit TRBD1. Germline CDR1 SNHLY, CDR2 FYNNEI. This CDR3 has 15 residues. The junction had 9 bases not matched to a gene; V was cut back by 6 bases and J by 4 bases. The CDR3 loop is CASRETGVGNQPQHF. In nucleotides, the CDR3 is TGTGCCAGCAGAGAAACAGGGGTAGGGAATCAGCCCCAGCATTTT.

This rearrangement joins TRBV18 to TRBJ2-1; D not certain. V dropped 6 bases and J dropped 8 bases, with 11 bases sitting between them. The CDR3 is made up of 12 amino acids. Germline values: CDR1 KGHSH, CDR2 LQKENI. CDR3 sequence: CASSQTGYEQFF. The CDR3 DNA sequence: TGTGCCAGCTCCCAAACCGGGTATGAGCAGTTCTTC.

The chain joins TRBV5-4 to TRBJ1-2, with TRBD1 matching 9 bases. The CDR3 contains 15 residues. V lost 5 bases to trimming and J lost 2 bases; unmatched junction nucleotides: 7. CDR1 is SGHNT, CDR2 YYREEE, per germline (reference sequence). The CDR3, as DNA: TGTGCCAGCAGAAGCGTAGGGACAGGGAACTATGGCTACACCTTC. Translated, it gives CASRSVGTGNYGYTF. The full variable domain, in which reference TRBV5-4 and TRBJ1-2 provide the parts outside the CDR3, is ETGVTQSPTHLIKTRGQQVTLRCSSQSGHNTVSWYQQALGQGPQFIFQYYREEENGRGNFPPRFSGLQFPNYSSELNVNALELDDSALYLCASRSVGTGNYGYTFGSGTRLTVV.

This clone was found once. V gene TRBV28 combines with J gene TRBJ2-7; 7 nucleotides align to TRBD1. J lost 3 bases, V lost 3 bases, and 8 bases had no gene match. This CDR3 is built from 15 residues. Germline-derived CDR1 and CDR2 are MDHEN and SYDVKM. The CDR3 is CASSFGPGQNYEQYF. The CDR3, as DNA: TGTGCCAGCAGTTTCGGGCCGGGACAGAACTACGAGCAGTACTTC.

The rearrangement links TRBV30 to TRBJ2-7, with 10 bases identical to TRBD1. CDR3 length equals 13 residues. Germline CDR1 and CDR2: GTSNPN and SVGIG (reference sequence). Trimming removed 1 base from V and 7 bases from J; junction bases left unmatched: 4. CDR3 DNA: TGTGCCTGGAGTGCAGGACAGGGGGGGGAGCAGTACTTC. Its translation: CAWSAGQGGEQYF.

This chain connects TRBV6-5 to TRBJ2-7; D gene uncertain. Looked up from germline, CDR1 is MNHEY and CDR2 is SVGAGI. V was clipped by 2 bases and J by 4 bases, with 9 bases between them. This CDR3 is built from 13 residues. The CDR3 sequence is CASSYTMMYEQYF. CDR3 in DNA: TGTGCCAGCAGTTACACCATGATGTACGAGCAGTACTTC.

This clone was observed a single time. V gene TRBV5-1 combines with J gene TRBJ2-2; possible D gene TRBD1, 6 bases. Germline V gives CDR1 SGHRS, CDR2 YFSETQ. CDR3 length: 15 amino acids. V was trimmed by 4 bases and J by 4 bases, leaving 14 bases between them. CDR3 sequence: CASSVTGIGTGELFF. For the CDR3, the DNA is TGCGCCAGCAGCGTCACAGGGATAGGCACCGGGGAGCTGTTTTTT.

The CDR3 DNA sequence: TGCGCCAGCAGAAATAGGGGCCTTGTCTTTGGGGAGCAGTACTTC. Translation: CASRNRGLVFGEQYF. The gene calls are TRBV23-1 and TRBJ2-7, with D possibly matching TRBD1 (5 bases). TRBV23-1 is designated an ORF whose function remains uncertain. This CDR3 contains 15 residues. V gave up 6 bases and J gave up 7 bases, with 22 bases separating them.

The genes are TRBV2 and TRBJ1-1; unclear D gene. V shed 6 bases and J shed 0 bases, with 8 bases lying between them. The CDR3 runs to 13 residues. The germline V gene has CDR1 SNHLY and CDR2 FYNNEI. Written as DNA, the CDR3 is TGTGCCAGCAGCAAAAAGATGAACACTGAAGCTTTCTTT. It yields the protein CASSKKMNTEAFF.